This T cell receptor (beta chain) was captured by sequencing in a study of neurological immune-mediated disorders. This clonotype has a count of ten or more. TCRdb re-called the 5' RACE reads with MiXCR, one entry per CDR3 protein. In the table there are some 95,000 distinct CDR3 sequences, 3% to 4% of which are singletons. The junction had 4 bases not matched to a gene; V was cut back by 5 bases and J by 9 bases. Germline V CDR1 and CDR2: LNHDA, SQIVND (reference sequence). The CDR3 spans 14 residues. Sequencing was carried out using PBMCs. The TCR sequence derives from a woman under 30 with multiple sclerosis. The V call is TRBV19, the J call TRBJ1-6; 10 bases match TRBD1. The CDR3 bases are TGTGCCAGTAGTCCCGGGACAGGGGCTTCACCCCTCCACTTT. Amino acid sequence: CASSPGTGASPLHF.